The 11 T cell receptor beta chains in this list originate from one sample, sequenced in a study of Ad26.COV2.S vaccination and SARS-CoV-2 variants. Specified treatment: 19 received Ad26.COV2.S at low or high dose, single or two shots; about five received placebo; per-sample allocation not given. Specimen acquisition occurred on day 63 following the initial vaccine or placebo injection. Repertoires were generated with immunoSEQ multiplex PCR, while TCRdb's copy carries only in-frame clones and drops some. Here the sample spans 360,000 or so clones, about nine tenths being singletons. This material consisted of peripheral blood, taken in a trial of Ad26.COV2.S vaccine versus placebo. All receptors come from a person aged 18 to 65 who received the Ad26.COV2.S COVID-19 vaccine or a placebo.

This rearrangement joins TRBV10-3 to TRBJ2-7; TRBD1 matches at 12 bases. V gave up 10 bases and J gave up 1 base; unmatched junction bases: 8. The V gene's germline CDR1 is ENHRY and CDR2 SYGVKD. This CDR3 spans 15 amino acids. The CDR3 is CATDGGQGASYEQYF. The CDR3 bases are TGTGCCACCGATGGGGGACAGGGGGCTTCCTACGAGCAGTACTTC.

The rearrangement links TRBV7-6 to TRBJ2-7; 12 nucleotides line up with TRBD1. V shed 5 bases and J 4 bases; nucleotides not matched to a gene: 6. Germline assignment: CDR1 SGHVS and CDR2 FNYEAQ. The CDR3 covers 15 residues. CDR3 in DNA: TGTGCCAGCAGCGCGGGACAGGGGGCTCGATACGAGCAGTACTTC. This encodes CASSAGQGARYEQYF.

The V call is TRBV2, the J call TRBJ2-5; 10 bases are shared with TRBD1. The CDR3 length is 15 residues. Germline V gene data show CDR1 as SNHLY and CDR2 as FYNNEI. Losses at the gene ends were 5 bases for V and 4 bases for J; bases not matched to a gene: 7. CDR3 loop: CASSRGTGALETQYF. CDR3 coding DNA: TGTGCCAGCAGTCGGGGGACAGGGGCTTTAGAGACCCAGTACTTC.

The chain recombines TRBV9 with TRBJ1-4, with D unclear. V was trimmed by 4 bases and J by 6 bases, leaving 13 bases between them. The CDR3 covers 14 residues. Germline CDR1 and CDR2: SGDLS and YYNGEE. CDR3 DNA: TGTGCCAGCAGCACACAACCTCGGGATGAAAAACTGTTTTTT. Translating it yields CASSTQPRDEKLFF.

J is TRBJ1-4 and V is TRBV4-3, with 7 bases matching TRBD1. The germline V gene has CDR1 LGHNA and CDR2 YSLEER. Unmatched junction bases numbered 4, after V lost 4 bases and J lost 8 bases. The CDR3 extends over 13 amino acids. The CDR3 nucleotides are TGCGCCAGCAGCCTCCAGGGGGGGGAAAAACTGTTTTTT. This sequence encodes CASSLQGGEKLFF.

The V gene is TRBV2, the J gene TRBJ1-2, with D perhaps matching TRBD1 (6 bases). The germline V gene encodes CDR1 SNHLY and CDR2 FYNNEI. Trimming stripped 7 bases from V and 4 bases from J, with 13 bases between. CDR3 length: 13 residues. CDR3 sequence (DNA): TGTGCCAGCATTTCGGACAGTTCCTATGGCTACACCTTC. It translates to CASISDSSYGYTF. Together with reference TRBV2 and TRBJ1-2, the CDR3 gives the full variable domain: EPEVTQTPSHQVTQMGQEVILRCVPISNHLYFYWYRQILGQKVEFLVSFYNNEISEKSEIFDDQFSVERPDGSNFTLKIRSTKLEDSAMYFCASISDSSYGYTFGSGTRLTVV.

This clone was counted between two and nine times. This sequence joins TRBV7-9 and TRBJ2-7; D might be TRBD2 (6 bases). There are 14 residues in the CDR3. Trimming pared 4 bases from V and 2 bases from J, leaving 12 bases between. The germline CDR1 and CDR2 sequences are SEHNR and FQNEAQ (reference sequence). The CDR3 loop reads CASSSGTGTYEQYF. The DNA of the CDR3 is TGTGCCAGCAGCTCCGGGACTGGGACCTACGAGCAGTACTTC. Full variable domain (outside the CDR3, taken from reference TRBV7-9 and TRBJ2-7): DTGVSQNPRHKITKRGQNVTFRCDPISEHNRLYWYRQTLGQGPEFLTYFQNEAQLEKSRLLSDRFSAERPKGSFSTLEIQRTEQGDSAMYLCASSSGTGTYEQYFGPGTRLTVT.

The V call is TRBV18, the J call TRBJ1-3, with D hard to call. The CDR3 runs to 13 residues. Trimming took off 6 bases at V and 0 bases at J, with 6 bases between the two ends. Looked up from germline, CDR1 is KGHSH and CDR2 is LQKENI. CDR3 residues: CASSSSSGNTIYF. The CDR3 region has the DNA TGTGCCAGCTCTTCTTCCTCTGGAAACACCATATATTTT.

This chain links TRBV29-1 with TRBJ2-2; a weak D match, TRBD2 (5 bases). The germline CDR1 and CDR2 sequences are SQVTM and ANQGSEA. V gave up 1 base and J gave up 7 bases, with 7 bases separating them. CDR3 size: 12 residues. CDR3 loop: CSVEVRVGELFF. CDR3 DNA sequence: TGCAGCGTTGAAGTGCGGGTCGGGGAGCTGTTTTTT.

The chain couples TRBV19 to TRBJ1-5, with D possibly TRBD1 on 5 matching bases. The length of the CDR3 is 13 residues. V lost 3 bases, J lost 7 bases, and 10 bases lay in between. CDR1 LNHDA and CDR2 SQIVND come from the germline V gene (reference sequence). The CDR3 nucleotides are TGTGCCAGTAGTATGGGGGTGGGACAGCCCCAGCATTTT. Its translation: CASSMGVGQPQHF.

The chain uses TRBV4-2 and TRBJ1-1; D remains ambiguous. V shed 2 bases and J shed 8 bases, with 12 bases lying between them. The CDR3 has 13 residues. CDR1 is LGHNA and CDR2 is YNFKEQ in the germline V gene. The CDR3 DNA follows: TGTGCCAGCAGCCAAAATAACTTAGAGGAAGCTTTCTTT. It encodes CASSQNNLEEAFF.